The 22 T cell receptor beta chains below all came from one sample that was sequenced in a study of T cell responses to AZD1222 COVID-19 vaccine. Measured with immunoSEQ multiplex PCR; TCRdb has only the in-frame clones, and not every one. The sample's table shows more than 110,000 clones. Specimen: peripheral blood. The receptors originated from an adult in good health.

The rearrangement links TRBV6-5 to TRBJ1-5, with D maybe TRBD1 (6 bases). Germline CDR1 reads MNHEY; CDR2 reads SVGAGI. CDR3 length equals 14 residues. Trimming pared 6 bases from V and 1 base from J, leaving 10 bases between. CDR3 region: CASRPDRSNQPQHF. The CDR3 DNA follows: TGTGCCAGCAGGCCCGACAGGAGCAATCAGCCCCAGCATTTT.

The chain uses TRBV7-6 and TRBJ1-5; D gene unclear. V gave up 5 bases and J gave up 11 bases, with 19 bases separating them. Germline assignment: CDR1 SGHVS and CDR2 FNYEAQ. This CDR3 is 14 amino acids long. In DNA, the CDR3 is TGTGCCAGCAGCGCCGGGCCCCGAACCGGAGCCCAGCATTTT. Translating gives CASSAGPRTGAQHF.

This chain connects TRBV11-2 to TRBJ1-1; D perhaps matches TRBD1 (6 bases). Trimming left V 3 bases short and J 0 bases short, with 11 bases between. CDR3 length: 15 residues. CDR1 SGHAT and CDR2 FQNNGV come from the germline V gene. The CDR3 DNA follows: TGTGCCAGCAGCTTCGGGGGCTACATGAACACTGAAGCTTTCTTT. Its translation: CASSFGGYMNTEAFF.

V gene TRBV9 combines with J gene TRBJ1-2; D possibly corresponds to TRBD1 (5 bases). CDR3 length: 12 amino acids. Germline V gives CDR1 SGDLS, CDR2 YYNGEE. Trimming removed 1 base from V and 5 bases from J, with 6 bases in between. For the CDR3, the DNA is TGTGCCAGCAGCGTACAGGGATATGGCTACACCTTC. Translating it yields CASSVQGYGYTF.

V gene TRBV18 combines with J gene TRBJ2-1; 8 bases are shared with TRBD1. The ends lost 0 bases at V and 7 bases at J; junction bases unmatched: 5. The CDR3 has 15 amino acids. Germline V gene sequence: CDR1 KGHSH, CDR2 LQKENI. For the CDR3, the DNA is TGTGCCAGCTCACCACCGTTACAGGGGGGTAATGAGCAGTTCTTC. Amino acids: CASSPPLQGGNEQFF.

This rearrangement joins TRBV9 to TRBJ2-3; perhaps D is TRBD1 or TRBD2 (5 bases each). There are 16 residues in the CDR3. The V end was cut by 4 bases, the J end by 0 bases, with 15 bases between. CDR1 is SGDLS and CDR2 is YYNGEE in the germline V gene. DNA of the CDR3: TGTGCCAGCAGCTTGACCGGGACGAGTAGCACAGATACGCAGTATTTT. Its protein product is CASSLTGTSSTDTQYF.

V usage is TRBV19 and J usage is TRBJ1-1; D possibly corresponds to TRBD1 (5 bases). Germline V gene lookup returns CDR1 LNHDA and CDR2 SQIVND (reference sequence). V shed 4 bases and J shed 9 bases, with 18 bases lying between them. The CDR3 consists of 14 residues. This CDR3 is CASSTRDLGGKAFF. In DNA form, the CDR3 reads TGTGCCAGTAGTACCCGGGACCTCGGGGGAAAAGCTTTCTTT. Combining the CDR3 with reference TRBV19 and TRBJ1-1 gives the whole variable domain DGGITQSPKYLFRKEGQNVTLSCEQNLNHDAMYWYRQDPGQGLRLIYYSQIVNDFQKGDIAEGYSVSREKKESFPLTVTSAQKNPTAFYLCASSTRDLGGKAFFGQGTRLTVV.

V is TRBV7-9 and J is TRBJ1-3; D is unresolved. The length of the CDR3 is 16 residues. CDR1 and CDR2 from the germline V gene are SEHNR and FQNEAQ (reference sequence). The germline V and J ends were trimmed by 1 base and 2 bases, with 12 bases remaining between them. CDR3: CASSLVVGRAGNTIYF. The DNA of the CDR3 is TGTGCCAGCAGCTTAGTGGTCGGCAGAGCTGGAAACACCATATATTTT.

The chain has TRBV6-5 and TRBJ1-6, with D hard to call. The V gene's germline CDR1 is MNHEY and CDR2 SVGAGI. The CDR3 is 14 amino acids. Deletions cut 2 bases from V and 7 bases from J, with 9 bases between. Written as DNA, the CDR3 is TGTGCCAGCAGTTACCGGGAGGCGAATTCACCCCTCCACTTT. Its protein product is CASSYREANSPLHF.

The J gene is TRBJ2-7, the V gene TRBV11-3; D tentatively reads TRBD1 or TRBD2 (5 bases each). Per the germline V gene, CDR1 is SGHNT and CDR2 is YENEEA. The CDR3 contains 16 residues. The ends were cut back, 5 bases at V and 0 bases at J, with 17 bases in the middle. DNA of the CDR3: TGTGCCAGCAGCCGAGTGGGGGTACTTGGCTCCTACGAGCAGTACTTC. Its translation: CASSRVGVLGSYEQYF. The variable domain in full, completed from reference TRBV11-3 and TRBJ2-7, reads EAGVVQSPRYKIIEKKQPVAFWCNPISGHNTLYWYLQNLGQGPELLIRYENEEAVDDSQLPKDRFSAERLKGVDSTLKIQPAELGDSAVYLCASSRVGVLGSYEQYFGPGTRLTVT.

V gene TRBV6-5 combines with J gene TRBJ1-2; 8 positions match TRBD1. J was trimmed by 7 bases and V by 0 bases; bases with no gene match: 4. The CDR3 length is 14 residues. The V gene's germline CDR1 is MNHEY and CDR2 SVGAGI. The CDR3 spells CASSYSGQGGGYTF. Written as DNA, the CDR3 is TGTGCCAGCAGTTACTCCGGACAGGGTGGTGGCTACACCTTC.

The CDR3 spells CASSPMGVRGNSPLHF. The CDR3 bases are TGTGCCAGCAGCCCGATGGGGGTTCGAGGGAATTCACCCCTCCACTTT. This chain uses TRBV5-4 with TRBJ1-6; D may be TRBD1 (5 bases). Germline assignment: CDR1 SGHNT and CDR2 YYREEE (reference sequence). The CDR3 is 16 residues long. The V gene lost 4 bases and the J gene lost 7 bases, with 18 bases spanning the gap. Full variable domain (outside the CDR3, taken from reference TRBV5-4 and TRBJ1-6): ETGVTQSPTHLIKTRGQQVTLRCSSQSGHNTVSWYQQALGQGPQFIFQYYREEENGRGNFPPRFSGLQFPNYSSELNVNALELDDSALYLCASSPMGVRGNSPLHFGNGTRLTVT.

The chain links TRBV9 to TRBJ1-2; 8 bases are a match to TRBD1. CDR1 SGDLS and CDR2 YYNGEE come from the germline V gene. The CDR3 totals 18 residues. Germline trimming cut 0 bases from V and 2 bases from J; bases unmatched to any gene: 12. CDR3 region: CASSVGAVSRGLNYGYTF. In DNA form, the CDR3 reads TGTGCCAGCAGCGTAGGGGCCGTGAGCAGGGGGCTAAACTATGGCTACACCTTC.

DNA of the CDR3: TGTGCCTGGAGAGGGGGGCTGAACACCATATATTTT. It specifies CAWRGGLNTIYF. The chain carries TRBV30 and TRBJ1-3; TRBD1 might be the D (6 bases). CDR1 and CDR2 from the germline V gene are GTSNPN and SVGIG (reference sequence). The CDR3 length is 12 residues. V lost 3 bases, J lost 7 bases, and 10 bases lay in between.

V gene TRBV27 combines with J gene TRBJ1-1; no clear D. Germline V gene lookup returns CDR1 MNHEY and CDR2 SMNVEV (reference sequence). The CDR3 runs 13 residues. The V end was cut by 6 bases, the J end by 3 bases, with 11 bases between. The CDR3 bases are TGTGCCAGCAGCCCGGTAATCTACACTGAAGCTTTCTTT. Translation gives CASSPVIYTEAFF.

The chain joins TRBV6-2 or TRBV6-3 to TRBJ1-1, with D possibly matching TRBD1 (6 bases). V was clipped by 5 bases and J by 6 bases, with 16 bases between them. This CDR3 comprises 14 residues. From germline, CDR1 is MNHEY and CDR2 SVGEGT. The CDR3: CASSKRPGVSEAFF. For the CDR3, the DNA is TGTGCCAGCAGTAAAAGACCAGGGGTATCTGAAGCTTTCTTT.

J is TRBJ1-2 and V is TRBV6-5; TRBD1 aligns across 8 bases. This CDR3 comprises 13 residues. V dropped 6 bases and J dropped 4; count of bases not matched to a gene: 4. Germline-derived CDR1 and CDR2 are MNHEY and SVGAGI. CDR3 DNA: TGTGCCAGCAGCCTGACAGGGGTCTATGGCTACACCTTC. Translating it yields CASSLTGVYGYTF.

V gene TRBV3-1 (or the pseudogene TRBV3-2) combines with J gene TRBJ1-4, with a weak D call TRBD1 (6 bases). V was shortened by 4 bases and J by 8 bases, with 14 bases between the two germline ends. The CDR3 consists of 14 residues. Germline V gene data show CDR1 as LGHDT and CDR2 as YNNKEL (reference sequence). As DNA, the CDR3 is TGTGCCAGCAGCCGGGGACATCTGGGGGAAAAACTGTTTTTT. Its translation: CASSRGHLGEKLFF.

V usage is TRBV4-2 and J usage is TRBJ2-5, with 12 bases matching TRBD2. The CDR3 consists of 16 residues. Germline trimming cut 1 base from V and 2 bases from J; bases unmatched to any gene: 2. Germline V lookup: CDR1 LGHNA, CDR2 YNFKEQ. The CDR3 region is CASSQGTSGEQETQYF. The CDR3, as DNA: TGTGCCAGCAGCCAAGGGACTAGCGGGGAACAAGAGACCCAGTACTTC.

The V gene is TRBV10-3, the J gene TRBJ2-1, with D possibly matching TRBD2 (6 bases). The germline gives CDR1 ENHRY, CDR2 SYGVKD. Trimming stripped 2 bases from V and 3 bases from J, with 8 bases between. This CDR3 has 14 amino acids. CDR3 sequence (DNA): TGTGCCATCAGTGAGCGGGGGAACTACAATGAGCAGTTCTTC. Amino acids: CAISERGNYNEQFF.

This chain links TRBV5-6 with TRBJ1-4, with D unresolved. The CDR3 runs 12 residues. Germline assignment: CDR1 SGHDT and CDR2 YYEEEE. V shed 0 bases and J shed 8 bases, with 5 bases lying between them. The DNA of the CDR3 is TGTGCCAGCAGCTTGGATCGCGAAAAACTGTTTTTT. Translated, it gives CASSLDREKLFF.

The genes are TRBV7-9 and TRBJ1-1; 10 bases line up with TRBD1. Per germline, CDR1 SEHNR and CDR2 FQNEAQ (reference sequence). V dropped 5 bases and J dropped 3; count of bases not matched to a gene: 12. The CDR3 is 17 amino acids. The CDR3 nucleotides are TGTGCCAGCAGCCCAAGTCTTGAGACAGGGGGCCACACTGAAGCTTTCTTT. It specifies CASSPSLETGGHTEAFF.